The rows below give T cell receptor beta chains drawn from one sample of a study of blood T cell repertoires in COVID-19. Assay used: immunoSEQ multiplex PCR; TCRdb lists only in-frame clones, some missing. Of about 220,000 clones detected, approximately 81% appear once; the ten largest clones hold nearly 20%. Sample: peripheral blood. Source of these receptors: a man aged 25 to 40 with active or convalescent COVID-19. CDR3s leave out the opening cysteine and the closing phenylalanine or tryptophan. The order of the fields is CDR3 protein, clone size, CDR3 length, D gene, V gene. The D gene is left open where the match is weak. Part of the rows lack a size; the others show once, few, many or a class for expanded clones.

ASSPSDRGANSPLH	NA	14	TRBD1	TRBV18
ASSLEGKGAEAF	large	12	NA	TRBV13
ASSPGQGAWETQY	few	13	TRBD1	TRBV7-9
ASSRPGTRSGELF	few	13	TRBD2	TRBV28
ASSPRETQTGELF	NA	13	NA	TRBV18
ASSPRSSGANVLT	NA	13	NA	TRBV7-9
ASRTRGPYEQY	NA	11	TRBD1	TRBV28
ATSRDAGGPHEQY	NA	13	TRBD2	TRBV15
ASSPGHLSNQPQH	NA	13	NA	TRBV27
AISDPLFSEAF	few	11	NA	TRBV10-3
AWSVSQGAWGYT	NA	12	TRBD1	TRBV30
ASSITFNQPQH	NA	11	NA	TRBV19
ASSYSQGHNLQETQY	NA	15	NA	TRBV7-8
ASSPTGQGADTQY	NA	13	TRBD1	TRBV4-1
ASSPRLAGNSVTDTQY	NA	16	TRBD2	TRBV27
ASSYGGTRIEQF	NA	12	NA	TRBV6-2/TRBV6-3
ASRPRDTYEQY	NA	11	NA	TRBV3-1/TRBV3-2
ASSFGLAGVEQY	NA	12	TRBD2	TRBV7-2
ASSPRLVAGVGANVLT	NA	16	TRBD2	TRBV7-2
ATRREGNTEAF	NA	11	NA	TRBV24-1
ASTRGDEKLF	NA	10	NA	TRBV2
ARGVTGELF	NA	9	NA	TRBV28
ASSSAASGGTDTQY	once	14	TRBD2	TRBV28